This is a list of T cell receptor beta chains from one sample in a study of early T cells in non-severe SARS-CoV-2 infection. MiXCR, run by TCRdb on the 5' RACE reads, gives a single entry per CDR3 protein. The sample has approximately 70,000 distinct CDR3 sequences, roughly 4.7% seen once. The starting material was whole blood, obtained at baseline. The source of these receptors is an adult who was a healthcare worker with PCR-confirmed SARS-CoV-2 infection or an uninfected control (not recorded which). CDR3s include the opening cysteine and the closing phenylalanine or tryptophan. The D gene is left open where the match is weak. Size values are once, few and many counts, or a class for expanded clones, and some rows have none.

TRBV29-1	NA	TRBJ1-1	many	CSVARGNTEAFF	TGCAGCGTTGCTCGGGGTAACACTGAAGCTTTCTTT
TRBV5-1	TRBD2	TRBJ2-1	many	CASSSVLAGGSYNEQFF	TGCGCCAGCAGCTCCGTACTAGCGGGAGGATCCTACAATGAGCAGTTCTTC
TRBV7-9	TRBD2	TRBJ2-7	NA	CASSSTSGNPYEQYF	TGTGCCAGCAGCTCTACTAGCGGCAACCCCTACGAGCAGTACTTC
TRBV20-1	TRBD2	TRBJ2-3	few	CSARDPGGAVQDTQYF	TGCAGTGCTAGAGATCCCGGGGGGGCGGTTCAAGATACGCAGTATTTT
TRBV12-3/TRBV12-4	TRBD2	TRBJ2-5	few	CASSLDVGGPGETQYF	TGTGCCAGCAGTTTAGATGTGGGAGGGCCCGGTGAGACCCAGTACTTC
TRBV5-1	NA	TRBJ2-1	few	CASSLAGSHNEQFF	TGCGCCAGCAGCTTAGCCGGGAGCCACAATGAGCAGTTCTTC
TRBV27	NA	TRBJ1-1	many	CASSFITVGGLNTEAFF	TGTGCCAGCAGTTTCATAACGGTGGGAGGGTTGAACACTGAAGCTTTCTTT
TRBV27	NA	TRBJ1-6	few	CASSPNSGYNSPLHF	TGTGCCAGCAGTCCAAATTCGGGGTATAATTCACCCCTCCACTTT
TRBV3-2	NA	TRBJ1-4	few	CASRPGGGVNEKLFF	TGTGCCAGCAGACCCGGGGGGGGCGTTAATGAAAAACTGTTTTTT
TRBV19	NA	TRBJ2-1	few	CASSMTANSYNEQFF	TGTGCCAGTAGTATGACAGCGAACTCCTACAATGAGCAGTTCTTC
TRBV24-1	NA	TRBJ2-1	many	CATRERGSYNEQFF	TGTGCCACCAGAGAACGGGGATCCTACAATGAGCAGTTCTTC
TRBV11-1	TRBD1	TRBJ2-1	NA	CASTLTGDYNEQFF	TGTGCCAGCACTTTGACAGGGGACTACAATGAGCAGTTCTTC
TRBV12-3/TRBV12-4	NA	TRBJ2-1	few	CASSPRPLGRDEQFF	TGTGCCAGCAGCCCACGTCCTCTGGGAAGGGATGAGCAGTTCTTC
TRBV27	NA	TRBJ1-6	many	CASRGQWSPLHF	TGTGCCAGCAGAGGACAGTGGTCACCCCTCCACTTT
TRBV12-3/TRBV12-4	TRBD1	TRBJ1-1	NA	CASSPRGQVTEAFF	TGTGCCAGCAGTCCCAGGGGGCAGGTCACTGAAGCTTTCTTT
TRBV20-1	NA	TRBJ1-2	NA	CSASGQGSYGYTF	TGCAGTGCTAGTGGGCAGGGCAGCTATGGCTACACCTTC
TRBV19	NA	TRBJ1-5	many	CASSFREGGNQPQHF	TGTGCCAGTAGTTTTCGCGAAGGGGGCAATCAGCCCCAGCATTTT
TRBV6-2/TRBV6-3	NA	TRBJ1-4	NA	CASSYGSGLTEKLFF	TGTGCCAGCAGTTACGGAAGTGGGTTGACGGAAAAACTGTTTTTT
TRBV13	NA	TRBJ2-2	few	CASSLPGGDSTGELFF	TGTGCCAGCAGCTTACCAGGGGGGGACTCCACCGGGGAGCTGTTTTTT
TRBV7-6	NA	TRBJ2-7	NA	CASSLGSQRTYEQYF	TGTGCCAGCAGCTTGGGATCGCAGCGGACCTACGAGCAGTACTTC
TRBV6-6	NA	TRBJ1-3	NA	CASRPLNSENTIYF	TGTGCCAGCAGACCGCTCAACTCTGAAAACACCATATATTTT
TRBV5-6	NA	TRBJ1-1	many	CASSLGLARITEAFF	TGTGCCAGCAGCTTGGGCCTCGCCAGAATCACTGAAGCTTTCTTT
TRBV2	NA	TRBJ2-7	few	CASSWTANYEQYF	TGTGCCAGCAGTTGGACAGCCAACTACGAGCAGTACTTC
TRBV6-4	TRBD2	TRBJ2-1	many	CASSDSDGGDEQFF	TGTGCCAGCAGTGATTCGGACGGGGGGGATGAGCAGTTCTTC
TRBV11-3	TRBD2	TRBJ2-3	few	CASSSGLAGEDTQYF	TGTGCCAGCAGCTCGGGACTAGCGGGAGAAGATACGCAGTATTTT
TRBV6-4	TRBD2	TRBJ2-3	many	CASSELAGDTDTQYF	TGTGCCAGCAGTGAACTAGCGGGAGACACAGATACGCAGTATTTT
TRBV27	TRBD1	TRBJ2-7	NA	CASRGRGPGGYEQYF	TGTGCCAGCAGAGGACGAGGTCCAGGGGGCTACGAGCAGTACTTC
TRBV28	TRBD2	TRBJ2-7	NA	CASSSLAGRYEQYF	TGTGCCAGCAGTTCCTTAGCGGGAAGGTACGAGCAGTACTTC
TRBV2	TRBD2	TRBJ2-2	NA	CASSVSSGFTGELFF	TGTGCCAGCAGTGTGTCTAGCGGGTTCACCGGGGAGCTGTTTTTT
TRBV6-5	NA	TRBJ1-2	many	CASSATGGVYGYTF	TGTGCCAGCAGTGCGACGGGGGGAGTCTATGGCTACACCTTC
TRBV5-4	NA	TRBJ2-3	few	CASSSGMMAGRTDTQYF	TGTGCCAGCAGCTCGGGGATGATGGCGGGGAGGACAGATACGCAGTATTTT
TRBV20-1	NA	TRBJ2-2	many	CSATTGLNTGELFF	TGCAGTGCTACCACAGGGCTTAACACCGGGGAGCTGTTTTTT
TRBV6-1	TRBD2	TRBJ2-7	many	CASSPRGGLAGGSSYEQYF	TGTGCCAGCTCCCCCAGGGGGGGACTAGCGGGAGGATCGTCCTACGAGCAGTACTTC
TRBV29-1	NA	TRBJ2-4	NA	CSVGGPYDQYF	TGCAGCGTTGGGGGCCCCTATGATCAGTACTTC
TRBV18	NA	TRBJ2-1	many	CASSPSGSNEQFF	TGTGCCAGCTCACCATCGGGGTCCAATGAGCAGTTCTTC
TRBV7-9	NA	TRBJ2-3	few	CASNLRRGYSKDTQYF	TGTGCCAGCAACCTGCGCCGGGGCTATTCCAAAGATACGCAGTATTTT
TRBV7-9	NA	TRBJ1-1	NA	CASMWERGSEAFF	TGTGCCAGCATGTGGGAGAGGGGGTCTGAAGCTTTCTTT
TRBV28	NA	TRBJ1-1	few	CASSLLGGNTEAFF	TGTGCCAGCAGTTTATTAGGGGGTAACACTGAAGCTTTCTTT
TRBV7-7	TRBD2	TRBJ2-1	few	CASSLGGAGGPIEQFF	TGTGCCAGCAGCTTAGGGGGCGCGGGAGGGCCCATCGAGCAGTTCTTC
TRBV5-6	TRBD1	TRBJ2-5	many	CASSFLSTQGVGSLETQYF	TGTGCCAGCAGCTTTCTATCGACGCAGGGGGTCGGGTCGCTAGAGACCCAGTACTTC
TRBV7-3	NA	TRBJ2-5	many	CASSPGDLERETQYF	TGTGCCAGCAGCCCCGGGGACTTAGAAAGAGAGACCCAGTACTTC
TRBV5-1	TRBD1	TRBJ1-5	NA	CASSLAGGLFQPQHF	TGCGCCAGCAGCTTGGCAGGGGGGCTTTTCCAGCCCCAGCATTTT
TRBV29-1	TRBD2	TRBJ2-1	many	CSVEASGRGDEQFF	TGCAGCGTTGAAGCTAGCGGGAGGGGCGATGAGCAGTTCTTC
TRBV5-6	NA	TRBJ2-2	many	CASSGPENTGELFF	TGTGCCAGCAGTGGTCCCGAGAACACCGGGGAGCTGTTTTTT
TRBV5-5	TRBD2	TRBJ2-3	NA	CASSLGASGPLGTQYF	TGTGCCAGCAGCTTGGGAGCTAGCGGGCCTCTCGGGACGCAGTATTTT
TRBV15	TRBD2	TRBJ2-3	few	CATSRTSASTDTQYF	TGTGCCACCAGTAGGACTAGCGCAAGCACAGATACGCAGTATTTT
TRBV3-1	TRBD1	TRBJ1-1	few	CASSHRQGSTEVFF	TGTGCCAGCAGCCATAGACAGGGGAGTACTGAAGTTTTCTTT
TRBV7-8	NA	TRBJ1-4	few	CASRRGVGEKLFF	TGTGCCAGCAGAAGGGGGGTAGGAGAAAAACTGTTTTTT